One and the same sample provided the 27 T cell receptor beta chains below, sequenced in a study of shared clonotypes between healthy human individuals. This table comes from immunoSEQ multiplex PCR, and its TCRdb copy is limited to in-frame clones, with some not included. Of 500,000 to 650,000 clones listed, roughly 72% are singletons. The sequencing sample was made of PBMCs. Receptors were obtained from a woman aged 40 to 50 in good health. Some clones in this sample may be carry-over from other donors' samples.

The chain joins TRBV6-5 to TRBJ2-7; 9 nucleotides line up with TRBD1. Germline V gives CDR1 MNHEY, CDR2 SVGAGI. This CDR3 spans 15 amino acids. Germline trimming cut 4 bases from V and 1 base from J; bases unmatched to any gene: 5. DNA of the CDR3: TGTGCCAGCAGTTTTGAGGGACAGGGATCCTACGAGCAGTACTTC. Amino acids: CASSFEGQGSYEQYF.

V gene TRBV7-3 combines with J gene TRBJ2-2, with D tentatively TRBD1 (6 bases). Trimming took 3 bases from V and 1 from J, leaving 6 bases between them. In germline, CDR1 is SGHTA, CDR2 FQGTGA. The CDR3 runs 14 residues. CDR3 DNA sequence: TGTGCCAGCAGCTTCAGGGGGAACACCGGGGAGCTGTTTTTT. It translates to CASSFRGNTGELFF. The full variable domain, its missing parts supplied by reference TRBV7-3 and TRBJ2-2, is GAGVSQTPSNKVTEKGKYVELRCDPISGHTALYWYRQSLGQGPEFLIYFQGTGAADDSGLPNDRFFAVRPEGSVSTLKIQRTERGDSAVYLCASSFRGNTGELFFGEGSRLTVL.

The V and J genes are TRBV18 and TRBJ1-2; no firm D call. Looked up from germline, CDR1 is KGHSH and CDR2 is LQKENI. The V gene lost 3 bases and the J gene lost 6 bases, with 14 bases spanning the gap. The CDR3 has 14 amino acids. CDR3 in DNA: TGTGCCAGCTCACCGACCTCAGACCGTGATGGCTACACCTTC. The encoded protein is CASSPTSDRDGYTF.

The rearrangement joins TRBV21-1 to TRBJ2-7; the table's TRBD2 call for D was not verified on the DNA. TRBV21-1 is described as a pseudogene. CDR3 length: 15 amino acids. The CDR3 region is CASSKDHGRGGEQYF. Here the CDR3 DNA reads TGTGCCAGCAGCAAAGATCATGGGAGGGGTGGCGAGCAGTACTTC.

This sequence joins TRBV11-1 and TRBJ2-5, with TRBD1 matching over 9 bases. With 5 bases clipped from V and 1 base from J, the junction kept 14 bases outside the gene matches. The CDR3 spans 18 residues. The germline gives CDR1 SGHAT, CDR2 FQDESV (reference sequence). The CDR3 here is CASSPSGQGSFSQETQYF. The DNA for the CDR3 is TGTGCCAGCAGCCCATCGGGACAGGGTTCCTTTTCCCAAGAGACCCAGTACTTC.

This clone was found once. The CDR3 sequence is CASSPRGGTDTQYF. The CDR3 nucleotides read TGTGCCAGCAGCCCCAGGGGGGGCACAGATACGCAGTATTTT. The chain combines TRBV7-3 with TRBJ2-3; a possible D gene is TRBD1 (7 bases). CDR1 and CDR2 from the germline V gene are SGHTA and FQGTGA. Trimming cost V 5 bases and J 1 base, with 10 bases left between them. The CDR3 consists of 14 residues.

This clone has just one count. The J gene is TRBJ2-3, the V gene TRBV6-6, with 8 bases that match TRBD2. Germline loops: CDR1 MNHNY, CDR2 SVGAGI (reference sequence). This CDR3 spans 15 amino acids. V gave up 5 bases and J gave up 0 bases; unmatched junction bases: 4. The CDR3 DNA is TGTGCCAGCAGTCCGGGGGGGTCCAGCACAGATACGCAGTATTTT. The encoded protein is CASSPGGSSTDTQYF.

The rearrangement joins TRBV7-2 to TRBJ2-5; weak D call: TRBD2 (5 bases). In germline, CDR1 is SGHTA, CDR2 FQGNSA. V was shortened by 8 bases and J by 1 base, with 17 bases between the two germline ends. The length of the CDR3 is 15 residues. The CDR3 DNA is TGTGCCAGCCAACCTGGGTCGGGGATCCAAGAGACCCAGTACTTC. Translated, it gives CASQPGSGIQETQYF.

A remark on this clone: In the same sample, other DNA sequences code for this CDR3. The chain carries TRBV20-1 and TRBJ2-7; D unclear. The germline V gene has CDR1 DFQATT and CDR2 SNEGSKA (reference sequence). The V end lost 2 bases, the J end lost 3 bases, and 5 bases lay between the germline ends. The CDR3 is 11 residues long. The CDR3 loop reads CSARLSYEQYF. The CDR3, as DNA: TGCAGTGCTAGATTAAGCTACGAGCAGTACTTC.

Comments on this clone: A read error is the likely source, as a far larger clone sits one nucleotide away. The V and J genes are TRBV5-1 and TRBJ1-2; TRBD1 matches at 7 bases. Germline CDR1 SGHRS, CDR2 YFSETQ. The CDR3 runs 15 residues. The chain's CDR3 is CGSSPSPGTAYGYTF. CDR3 DNA: TGCGGCAGCAGCCCATCTCCCGGGACAGCCTATGGCTACACCTTC. Based on the CDR3 plus reference TRBV5-1 and TRBJ1-2, the full variable domain is KAGVTQTPRYLIKTRGQQVTLSCSPISGHRSVSWYQQTPGQGLQFLFEYFSETQRNKGNFPGRFSGRQFSNSRSEMNVSTLELGDSALYLCGSSPSPGTAYGYTFGSGTRLTVV.

V usage is TRBV4-1 and J usage is TRBJ2-7, with 7 bases identical to TRBD1. The trim removed 1 base at V and 3 bases at J, leaving 3 bases unmatched. Looked up from germline, CDR1 is MGHRA and CDR2 is YSYEKL. This CDR3 is 14 amino acids long. CDR3 sequence: CASSQVGQVYEQYF. CDR3 bases: TGCGCCAGCAGCCAAGTAGGACAGGTCTACGAGCAGTACTTC.

The chain couples TRBV9 to TRBJ2-5; TRBD2 is a possible D gene (6 bases). This CDR3 comprises 15 residues. Germline V lookup: CDR1 SGDLS, CDR2 YYNGEE. Deletions cut 1 base from V and 2 bases from J, with 12 bases between. The CDR3 here is CASSVTAAGQETQYF. The CDR3 nucleotides are TGTGCCAGCAGCGTAACCGCGGCGGGACAAGAGACCCAGTACTTC.

The chain is built from TRBV15 and TRBJ2-7; the match to TRBD1 covers 7 bases. Germline assignment: CDR1 LNHNV and CDR2 YYDKDF (reference sequence). V lost 5 bases and J lost 3; bases outside the gene matches: 10. The CDR3 is 15 amino acids. The DNA of the CDR3 is TGTGCCACCAGCGAAAGACAGGGCCCGGGCTACGAGCAGTACTTC. Translating it yields CATSERQGPGYEQYF.

Regarding this clone: The sample contains more than one DNA sequence encoding this CDR3. This chain links TRBV4-2 with TRBJ2-3; 11 nucleotides align to TRBD2. The CDR3 extends over 16 amino acids. Germline CDR1 and CDR2: LGHNA and YNFKEQ. V was pared by 5 bases and J by 9 bases, with 13 bases of the junction left unmatched. CDR3 sequence: CASSARLAGGGDTQYF. The CDR3 DNA reads as TGTGCCAGCAGCGCACGTCTAGCGGGAGGAGGAGACACGCAGTATTTT.

The genes are TRBV19 and TRBJ2-1; TRBD2 matches 8 bases. V was pared by 1 base and J by 10 bases, with 9 bases of the junction left unmatched. CDR3 length: 15 residues. The germline gives CDR1 LNHDA, CDR2 SQIVND (reference sequence). CDR3 residues: CASSIVAGWAQEQFF. DNA of the CDR3: TGTGCCAGTAGTATAGTAGCGGGATGGGCCCAGGAGCAGTTCTTC.

The CDR3 is CASSQDGGDRTYEQYF. Written as DNA, the CDR3 is TGTGCCAGCAGCCAAGATGGGGGAGACAGGACCTACGAGCAGTACTTC. The V call is TRBV4-2, the J call TRBJ2-5; D is perhaps TRBD1 (6 bases). Near its end, the DNA agrees better with TRBJ2-7, so the J call may be wrong. The CDR3 runs 16 residues. Germline V gives CDR1 LGHNA, CDR2 YNFKEQ.

This clone was found many times. The sample holds other DNA sequences that translate to the same CDR3. The V gene is TRBV2, the J gene TRBJ2-1, with D uncertain. This CDR3 contains 15 residues. CDR1 is SNHLY, CDR2 FYNNEI, per germline. V lost 6 bases and J lost 4, with 16 bases in between. In DNA, the CDR3 is TGTGCCAGCAGGTCCCGGGCCCCCTTTTACAATGAGCAGTTCTTC. Amino acids: CASRSRAPFYNEQFF.

This chain joins TRBV29-1 and TRBJ1-1; tentatively, D is TRBD1 (5 bases). V lost 0 bases and J lost 4, with 9 bases in between. The CDR3 loop spans 13 amino acids. CDR1 is SQVTM and CDR2 is ANQGSEA in the germline V gene. CDR3 amino acids: CSVEDRVVTEAFF. The CDR3 DNA follows: TGCAGCGTTGAAGACAGGGTTGTCACTGAAGCTTTCTTT.

Comment on this clone: This may be a read error, as it is one base from a much larger clone. V is TRBV9 and J is TRBJ1-4; D unresolved. The CDR3 runs to 13 residues. CDR1 and CDR2 (germline): SGDLS, YYNGEE. The V gene lost 0 bases and the J gene lost 7 bases, with 7 bases spanning the gap. The CDR3 protein is CASSVGQREKLFF. For the CDR3, the DNA is TGTGCCAGCAGCGTAGGGCAGCGTGAAAAACTGTTTTTT.

This chain links TRBV9 with TRBJ2-2; D remains unclear. Per germline, CDR1 SGDLS and CDR2 YYNGEE. Trimming removed 7 bases at V and 7 bases at J, with 11 bases between. The CDR3 length is 12 residues. The CDR3 loop is CASSLSGGELFF. The DNA for the CDR3 is TGTGCCAGCTCCCTGTCCGGCGGGGAGCTGTTTTTT.

The rearrangement joins TRBV28 to TRBJ2-5, with 8 bases matching TRBD2. CDR1 and CDR2 from the germline V gene are MDHEN and SYDVKM. This CDR3 has 16 residues. The trim removed 4 bases at V and 5 bases at J, leaving 12 bases unmatched. CDR3: CASSWYGRAREETQYF. The CDR3 DNA follows: TGTGCCAGCAGTTGGTACGGGAGGGCCAGGGAGGAGACCCAGTACTTC.

The rearrangement joins TRBV11-3 to TRBJ2-7, with D possibly being TRBD1 (6 bases). The length of the CDR3 is 15 residues. V shed 1 base and J shed 1 base, with 11 bases lying between them. In germline, CDR1 is SGHNT, CDR2 YENEEA. Here the CDR3 reads CASSLGADRSYEQYF. Written as DNA, the CDR3 is TGTGCCAGCAGCTTAGGGGCGGACAGATCCTACGAGCAGTACTTC. The whole variable domain, filled in from reference TRBV11-3 and TRBJ2-7, reads EAGVVQSPRYKIIEKKQPVAFWCNPISGHNTLYWYLQNLGQGPELLIRYENEEAVDDSQLPKDRFSAERLKGVDSTLKIQPAELGDSAVYLCASSLGADRSYEQYFGPGTRLTVT.

The chain is built from TRBV7-9 and TRBJ2-3, with 8 nucleotides matching TRBD2. Trimming took 4 bases from V and 1 from J; bases not matched to a gene: 7. Per germline, CDR1 SEHNR and CDR2 FQNEAQ (reference sequence). This CDR3 has 16 residues. CDR3 sequence (DNA): TGTGCCAGCAGCTCTTTAGCGGGACGCGGCACAGATACGCAGTATTTT. Translation gives CASSSLAGRGTDTQYF.

Note on this clone: A much bigger clone sits one base away, suggesting this may be a read error. This chain joins TRBV27 and TRBJ1-1, with D possibly matching TRBD1 (5 bases). CDR1 and CDR2 from the germline V gene are MNHEY and SMNVEV (reference sequence). CDR3 length: 14 amino acids. V lost 8 bases to trimming and J lost 1 base, with 14 bases between them. The CDR3 DNA follows: TGTGCCAGCGGCCGTGGGACGCAGAACACTGAAGCTTTCTTT. Residues: CASGRGTQNTEAFF.

V and J are TRBV19 and TRBJ1-5; 7 bases match TRBD1. Germline loops: CDR1 LNHDA, CDR2 SQIVND (reference sequence). This CDR3 has 14 amino acids. With 4 bases clipped from V and 6 bases from J, the junction kept 6 bases outside the gene matches. The CDR3 region has the DNA TGTGCCAGTAGTACTAGGACAGGATCTCAGCCCCAGCATTTT. The encoded protein is CASSTRTGSQPQHF.

V usage is TRBV5-1 and J usage is TRBJ2-7, with 11 bases matching TRBD2. Germline trimming cut 3 bases from V and 2 bases from J; bases unmatched to any gene: 7. The CDR3 runs to 16 residues. The germline CDR1 and CDR2 sequences are SGHRS and YFSETQ. CDR3 bases: TGCGCCAGCAGCTGGTTAGCGGGAGGGGCCCCCTACGAGCAGTACTTC. Protein: CASSWLAGGAPYEQYF.

As for this clone: Other DNA sequences of this sample code for an identical CDR3. V is TRBV5-1 and J is TRBJ2-5; no clear D. CDR3 length equals 12 residues. Germline-derived CDR1 and CDR2 are SGHRS and YFSETQ. Between the trimmed V and J ends, which lost 0 bases and 5 bases, there was a span of 5 bases. The CDR3 region is CASSLALETQYF. The CDR3 coding sequence is TGCGCCAGCAGCTTGGCCTTGGAGACCCAGTACTTC.